This T cell receptor (beta chain) was identified in a study of shared T cell receptors in the human thymus. V was shortened by 0 bases and J by 6 bases, with 7 bases between the two germline ends. The CDR3 length is 14 residues. Germline loops: CDR1 SGHNT, CDR2 YYREEE (reference sequence). Profiled with immunoSEQ multiplex PCR; TCRdb holds only in-frame clones, not every one. This table has 700,000 or so clones, 70% to 90% appearing once. This same sample was also taken into another study, of human thymus T cells. That paper states: Thymus pieces cut out during corrective heart surgery were the tissue that was used. Thymic repertoires of unrelated individuals were reported in related research to overlap highly.

The chain carries TRBV5-4 and TRBJ1-6; D is unclear. Sample: thymocytes. The sequence derives from a girl under three years old with a congenital heart defect. CDR3 sequence (DNA): TGTGCCAGCAGCTTGGTTACAGCTAATTCACCCCTCCACTTT. Its protein is CASSLVTANSPLHF. The full variable domain, in which reference TRBV5-4 and TRBJ1-6 provide the parts outside the CDR3, is ETGVTQSPTHLIKTRGQQVTLRCSSQSGHNTVSWYQQALGQGPQFIFQYYREEENGRGNFPPRFSGLQFPNYSSELNVNALELDDSALYLCASSLVTANSPLHFGNGTRLTVT.